This is a list of T cell receptor beta chains from one sample in a study of control samples from healthy donors and cancer patients. The protocol was immunoSEQ multiplex PCR, while the TCRdb copy is restricted to in-frame clones and leaves out a portion. Among 200,000 or so clones, just under 95% were seen once, and the ten largest hold around 1.5%. What was sequenced was blood. The receptors were gathered from a man in his fifties in good health. Each CDR3 is given with its conserved first and last residue.

12 TRBV11-1 CASSRDGVEAFF
15 TRBV6-1 CASSEGTGGADTQYF
13 TRBV19 CASRTGLGAEAFF
14 TRBV28 CASSDRFLGSPLHF
16 TRBV6-7 CASSYSTGGSYNEQFF
14 TRBV19 CASSITGDNSPLHF
14 TRBV9 CASSVAVSTDTQYF
13 TRBV5-5 CASSFASNQPQHF
16 TRBV11-2 CASSHLQGTVNYGYTF
13 TRBV11-1 CASSLGGQGAAFF
15 TRBV18 CASSPQSDKNTEAFF
15 TRBV5-1 CASSLEVPNTGELFF
14 TRBV15 CATSDRGTSYEQYF
14 TRBV19 CASSLDRGADTQYF
14 TRBV6-2/TRBV6-3 CASSYQGGWYEQYF
15 TRBV5-1 CASSLLIGGGDEQFF
16 TRBV5-1 CASSFRTSLFGYEQFF
15 TRBV19 CATRPGVGVNQPQHF
14 TRBV27 CASSGGQGSYEQYF
15 TRBV19 CASSHNRALTDKLFF
15 TRBV6-5 CASSSKRGVYNEQFF
14 TRBV11-2 CASSRLQGAGELFF
16 TRBV28 CASSSPAGDRGYGYTF
18 TRBV4-1 CASSHSPGTGNSNQPQHF
13 TRBV3-1/TRBV3-2 CASSPAGANVLTF
13 TRBV19 CAIRYRVVSPLHF
16 TRBV5-1 CASSRSRQGLNTEAFF
15 TRBV24-1 CATSSPAGGSYGYTF
16 TRBV4-1 CASSQIRQDLTGELFF
18 TRBV6-6 CASSLINTGGDAGNTIYF
14 TRBV19 CAIRRNLNTGELFF
14 TRBV5-1 CASSLGTDNSPLHF
14 TRBV28 CASRGQPVRGGYTF
17 TRBV28 CASSTWGHGSSYNEQFF
16 TRBV5-4 CASSLVGSSGANVLTF
11 TRBV6-5 CASSLEGLAFF
17 TRBV3-1/TRBV3-2 CASSQEEEEGYQETQYF
14 TRBV5-6 CASSTSAGANVLTF
12 TRBV11-2 CASSRADHEQFF
13 TRBV6-2/TRBV6-3 CASSYVQTYEQYF
16 TRBV19 CASSIGNKARNTEAFF